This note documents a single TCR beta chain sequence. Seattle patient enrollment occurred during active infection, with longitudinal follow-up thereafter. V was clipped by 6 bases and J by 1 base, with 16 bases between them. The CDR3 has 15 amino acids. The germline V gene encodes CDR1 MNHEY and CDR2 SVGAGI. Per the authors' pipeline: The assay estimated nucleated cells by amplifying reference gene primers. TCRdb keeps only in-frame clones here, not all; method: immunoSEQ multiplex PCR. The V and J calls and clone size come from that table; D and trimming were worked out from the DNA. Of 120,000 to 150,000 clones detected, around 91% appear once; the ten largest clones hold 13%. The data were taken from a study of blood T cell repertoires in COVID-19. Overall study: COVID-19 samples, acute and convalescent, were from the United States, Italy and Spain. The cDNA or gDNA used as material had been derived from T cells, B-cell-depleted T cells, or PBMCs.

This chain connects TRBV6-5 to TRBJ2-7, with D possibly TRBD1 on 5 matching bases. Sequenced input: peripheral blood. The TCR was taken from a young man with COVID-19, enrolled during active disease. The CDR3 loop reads CASRILQASSYEQYF. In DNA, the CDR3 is TGTGCCAGCAGAATCCTACAGGCGTCGTCCTACGAGCAGTACTTC.